This entry lists 10 T cell receptor beta chains sequenced from one sample in a study of patients and donors after allogeneic stem cell transplantation. TCRdb analysed the RT-PCR reads with MiXCR anew, one entry per CDR3 protein. Altogether approximately 99,000 distinct CDR3 sequences are present, approximately 40% being singletons, with the ten largest covering around 25%. The sequenced sample was blood, either unsorted or a sorted T cell fraction (not recorded which). Receptor source: a human donor who was either an allogeneic HSCT recipient or a stem cell or donor lymphocyte infusion donor (not recorded which). It is not recorded whose cells these are; they may come from a transplant donor.

This rearrangement joins TRBV4-3 to TRBJ2-7; TRBD1 or TRBD2 may be the D gene (5 bases each). CDR1 LGHNA and CDR2 YSLEER come from the germline V gene. The V end lost 0 bases, the J end lost 6 bases, and 15 bases lay between the germline ends. This CDR3 has 15 amino acids. In nucleotides, the CDR3 is TGCGCCAGCAGCCAAGAAGCCTTCGGGACGGGCGAGCAGTACTTC. Protein product: CASSQEAFGTGEQYF.

This sequence joins TRBV5-1 and TRBJ2-2; D perhaps matches TRBD1 (6 bases). The CDR3 loop spans 14 amino acids. CDR1 SGHRS and CDR2 YFSETQ come from the germline V gene. The V and J ends lost 0 bases and 6 bases respectively, with 9 bases between them. The CDR3 bases are TGCGCCAGCAGCTTGGTGGGGGCGCCCGGGGAGCTGTTTTTT. Translation gives CASSLVGAPGELFF.

The V gene is TRBV29-1, the J gene TRBJ1-1; D may be TRBD1 (5 bases). The CDR3 runs to 14 residues. Deletions cut 4 bases from V and 1 base from J, with 13 bases between. Germline CDR1 reads SQVTM; CDR2 reads ANQGSEA. DNA for the CDR3: TGCAGCGTTGCGAGGGGTGTAGAGAACACTGAAGCTTTCTTT. Its protein is CSVARGVENTEAFF. Combining the CDR3 with reference TRBV29-1 and TRBJ1-1 gives the whole variable domain SAVISQKPSRDICQRGTSLTIQCQVDSQVTMMFWYRQQPGQSLTLIATANQGSEATYESGFVIDKFPISRPNLTFSTLTVSNMSPEDSSIYLCSVARGVENTEAFFGQGTRLTVV.

This clonotype has more than one count but fewer than ten. This rearrangement joins TRBV29-1 to TRBJ1-1, with D perhaps TRBD1 (6 bases). The CDR3 spans 14 residues. The ends were cut back, 5 bases at V and 1 base at J, with 14 bases in the middle. Looked up from germline, CDR1 is SQVTM and CDR2 is ANQGSEA. CDR3 loop: CSVSNRVRNTEAFF. The CDR3 DNA reads TGCAGCGTTTCTAACAGGGTGCGGAACACTGAAGCTTTCTTT.

The chain joins TRBV6-2 or TRBV6-3 to TRBJ2-5; D may be TRBD1 or TRBD2 (5 bases each). V lost 2 bases and J 4 bases, leaving 5 bases between the germline ends. From germline, CDR1 is MNHEY and CDR2 SVGEGT. The CDR3 length is 12 residues. CDR3 DNA: TGTGCCAGCAGTTACGGGGGAGAGACCCAGTACTTC. Its protein is CASSYGGETQYF.

This clonotype was detected ten times or more. The chain couples TRBV15 to TRBJ1-1; no firm D call. The V and J ends lost 0 bases and 4 bases respectively, with 15 bases between them. CDR1 LNHNV and CDR2 YYDKDF come from the germline V gene (reference sequence). This CDR3 comprises 16 residues. CDR3 residues: CATSRDLITMGTEAFF. The CDR3 region has the DNA TGTGCCACCAGCAGAGATCTTATAACGATGGGCACTGAAGCTTTCTTT.

The chain links TRBV7-3 to TRBJ2-3, with 9 nucleotides matching TRBD2. In germline, CDR1 is SGHTA, CDR2 FQGTGA. Trimming at V came to 1 base and at J to 3 bases, leaving 11 bases not matched to a gene. The CDR3 extends over 18 amino acids. CDR3 DNA: TGTGCCAGCAGCTTAAGAGGCGGGAGGGCCGATGGGACAGATACGCAGTATTTT. As protein: CASSLRGGRADGTDTQYF. Together with reference TRBV7-3 and TRBJ2-3, the CDR3 gives the full variable domain: GAGVSQTPSNKVTEKGKYVELRCDPISGHTALYWYRQSLGQGPEFLIYFQGTGAADDSGLPNDRFFAVRPEGSVSTLKIQRTERGDSAVYLCASSLRGGRADGTDTQYFGPGTRLTVL.

The chain carries TRBV19 and TRBJ2-1, with 7 positions matching TRBD2. Germline V gene data show CDR1 as LNHDA and CDR2 as SQIVND (reference sequence). The V gene end was trimmed by 10 bases and the J gene end by 1 base; junction bases not matched to a gene: 7. The CDR3 has 14 residues. This chain's CDR3 is CANYQAGSYNEQFF. CDR3 DNA sequence: TGTGCCAACTACCAAGCGGGATCCTACAATGAGCAGTTCTTC.

The chain couples TRBV15 to TRBJ2-1; TRBD2 matches 9 bases. Per the germline V gene, CDR1 is LNHNV and CDR2 is YYDKDF (reference sequence). CDR3 length: 14 amino acids. The junction had 0 bases not matched to a gene; V was cut back by 1 base and J by 5 bases. The CDR3, as DNA: TGTGCCACCAGCAGAGTAGCGGGAGACAATGAGCAGTTCTTC. This sequence encodes CATSRVAGDNEQFF. Full variable domain (outside the CDR3, taken from reference TRBV15 and TRBJ2-1): DAMVIQNPRYQVTQFGKPVTLSCSQTLNHNVMYWYQQKSSQAPKLLFHYYDKDFNNEADTPDNFQSRRPNTSFCFLDIRSPGLGDTAMYLCATSRVAGDNEQFFGPGTRLTVL.

In DNA form, the CDR3 reads TGTGCCAGCAGTTACACGGGTGGGGCTTTCTTT. Translated: CASSYTGGAFF. V is TRBV6-6 and J is TRBJ1-1; D not resolved. This CDR3 contains 11 residues. Trimming stripped 2 bases from V and 11 bases from J, with 9 bases between. Looked up from germline, CDR1 is MNHNY and CDR2 is SVGAGI (reference sequence).